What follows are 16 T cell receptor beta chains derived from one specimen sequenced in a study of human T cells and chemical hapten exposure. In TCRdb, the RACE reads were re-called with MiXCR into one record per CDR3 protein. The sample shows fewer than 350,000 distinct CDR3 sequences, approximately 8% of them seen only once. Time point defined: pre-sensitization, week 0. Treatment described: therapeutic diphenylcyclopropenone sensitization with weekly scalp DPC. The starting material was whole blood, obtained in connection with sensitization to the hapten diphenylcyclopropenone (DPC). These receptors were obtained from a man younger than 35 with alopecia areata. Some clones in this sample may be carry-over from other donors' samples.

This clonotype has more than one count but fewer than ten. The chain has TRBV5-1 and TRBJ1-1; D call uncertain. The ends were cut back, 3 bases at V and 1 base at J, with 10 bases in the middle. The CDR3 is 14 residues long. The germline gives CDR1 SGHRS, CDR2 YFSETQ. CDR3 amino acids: CASSSSAQNTEAFF. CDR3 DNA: TGCGCCAGCAGCTCGTCGGCGCAGAACACTGAAGCTTTCTTT.

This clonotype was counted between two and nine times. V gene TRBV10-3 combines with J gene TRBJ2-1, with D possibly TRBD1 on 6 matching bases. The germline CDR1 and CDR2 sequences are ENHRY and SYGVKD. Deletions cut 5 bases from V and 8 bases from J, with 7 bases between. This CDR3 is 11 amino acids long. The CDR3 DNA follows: TGTGCCATCAGTACAGGGTATGAGCAGTTCTTC. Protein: CAISTGYEQFF.

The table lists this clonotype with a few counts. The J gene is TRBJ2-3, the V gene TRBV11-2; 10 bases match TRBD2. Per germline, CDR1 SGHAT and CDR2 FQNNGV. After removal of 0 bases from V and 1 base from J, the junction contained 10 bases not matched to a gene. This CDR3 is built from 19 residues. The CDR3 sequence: CASSLDLSGLAGGTDTQYF. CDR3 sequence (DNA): TGTGCCAGCAGCTTAGATCTCAGCGGGCTAGCGGGGGGCACAGATACGCAGTATTTT.

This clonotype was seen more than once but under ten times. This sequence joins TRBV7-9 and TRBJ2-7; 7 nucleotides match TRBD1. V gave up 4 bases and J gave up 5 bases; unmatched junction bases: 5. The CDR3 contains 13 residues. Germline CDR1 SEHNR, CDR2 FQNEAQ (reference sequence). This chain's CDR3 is CASSSTGAHEQYV. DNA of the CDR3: TGTGCCAGCAGCTCCACAGGGGCCCACGAGCAGTACGTC.

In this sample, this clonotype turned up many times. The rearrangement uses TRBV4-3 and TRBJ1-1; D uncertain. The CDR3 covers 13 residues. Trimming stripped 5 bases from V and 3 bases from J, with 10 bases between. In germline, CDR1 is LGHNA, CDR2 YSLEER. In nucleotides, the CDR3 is TGCGCCAGCAGCGCTTGGGGTTACACTGAAGCTTTCTTT. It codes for CASSAWGYTEAFF.

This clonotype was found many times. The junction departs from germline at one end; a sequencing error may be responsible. CDR3 protein: CASSQPTGATYNSPLHF. The DNA for the CDR3 is TGCGCCAGCAGCCAACCCACAGGGGCCACCTACAATTCACCCCTCCACTTT. The rearrangement links TRBV4-3 to TRBJ1-6; TRBD1 matches at 7 bases. Germline CDR1 and CDR2: LGHNA and YSLEER. CDR3 size: 17 residues.

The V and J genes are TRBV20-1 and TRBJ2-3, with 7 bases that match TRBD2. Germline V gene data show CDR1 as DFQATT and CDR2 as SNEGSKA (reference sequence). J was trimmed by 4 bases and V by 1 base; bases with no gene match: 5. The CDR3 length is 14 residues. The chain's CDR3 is CSARGLAGADTQYF. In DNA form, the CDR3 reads TGCAGTGCTAGAGGATTGGCGGGGGCAGATACGCAGTATTTT.

The CDR3 bases are TGTGCCAGCAGGGGACTACAGGGTCGGATGTCTGAGTACACTGAAGCTTTCTTT. Its translation: CASRGLQGRMSEYTEAFF. This chain joins TRBV2 and TRBJ1-1; weak D call: TRBD1 (6 bases). The ends were cut back, 6 bases at V and 3 bases at J, with 26 bases in the middle. The CDR3 spans 18 residues. The germline V gene has CDR1 SNHLY and CDR2 FYNNEI.

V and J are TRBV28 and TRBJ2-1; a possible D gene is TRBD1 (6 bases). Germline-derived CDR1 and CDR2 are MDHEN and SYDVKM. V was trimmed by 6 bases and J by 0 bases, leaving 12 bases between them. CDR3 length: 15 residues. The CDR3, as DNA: TGTGCCAGCAGAAGAACAGGGAGCTCCTACAATGAGCAGTTCTTC. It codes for CASRRTGSSYNEQFF.

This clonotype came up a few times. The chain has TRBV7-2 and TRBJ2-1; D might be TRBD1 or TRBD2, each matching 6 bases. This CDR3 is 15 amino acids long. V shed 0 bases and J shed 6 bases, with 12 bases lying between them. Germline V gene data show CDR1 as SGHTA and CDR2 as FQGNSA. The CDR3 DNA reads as TGTGCCAGCAGCTTAGCGGGGGGCACCCCCAATGAGCAGTTCTTC. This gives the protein CASSLAGGTPNEQFF.

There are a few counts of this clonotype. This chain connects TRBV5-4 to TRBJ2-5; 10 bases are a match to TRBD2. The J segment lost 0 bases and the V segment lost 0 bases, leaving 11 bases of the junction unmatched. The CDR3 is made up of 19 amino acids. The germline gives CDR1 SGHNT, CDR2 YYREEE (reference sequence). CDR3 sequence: CASSLAESGGAGYQETQYF. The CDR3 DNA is TGTGCCAGCAGCTTGGCCGAAAGCGGGGGGGCCGGCTACCAAGAGACCCAGTACTTC.

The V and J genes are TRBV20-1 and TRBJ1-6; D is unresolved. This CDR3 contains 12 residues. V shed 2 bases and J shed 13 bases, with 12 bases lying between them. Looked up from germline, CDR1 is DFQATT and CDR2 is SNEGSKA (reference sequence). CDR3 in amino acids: CSARRELGPLHF. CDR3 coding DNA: TGCAGTGCTAGAAGGGAGTTAGGGCCCCTCCACTTT.

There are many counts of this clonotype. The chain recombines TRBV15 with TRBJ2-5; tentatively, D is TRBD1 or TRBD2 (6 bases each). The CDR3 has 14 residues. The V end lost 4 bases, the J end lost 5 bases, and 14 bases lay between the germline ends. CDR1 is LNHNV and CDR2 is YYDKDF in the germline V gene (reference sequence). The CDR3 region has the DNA TGTGCCACCAGCATCGGGGGCGAGTATGAGACCCAGTACTTC. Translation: CATSIGGEYETQYF.

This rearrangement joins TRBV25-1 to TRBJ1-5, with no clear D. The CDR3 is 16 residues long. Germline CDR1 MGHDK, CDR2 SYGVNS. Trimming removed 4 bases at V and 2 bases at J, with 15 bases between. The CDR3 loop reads CASSGSLLGGNQPQHF. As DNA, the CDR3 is TGTGCCAGCAGTGGGTCCCTCTTGGGCGGCAATCAGCCCCAGCATTTT. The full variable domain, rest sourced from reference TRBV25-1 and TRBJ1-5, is EADIYQTPRYLVIGTGKKITLECSQTMGHDKMYWYQQDPGMELHLIHYSYGVNSTEKGDLSSESTVSRIRTEHFPLTLESARPSHTSQYLCASSGSLLGGNQPQHFGDGTRLSIL.

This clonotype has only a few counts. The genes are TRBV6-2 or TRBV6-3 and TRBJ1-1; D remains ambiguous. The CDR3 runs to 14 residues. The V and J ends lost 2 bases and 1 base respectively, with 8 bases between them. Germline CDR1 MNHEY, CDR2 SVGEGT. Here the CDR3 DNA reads TGTGCCAGCAGTTACCCCATAAAGAACACTGAAGCTTTCTTT. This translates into CASSYPIKNTEAFF.

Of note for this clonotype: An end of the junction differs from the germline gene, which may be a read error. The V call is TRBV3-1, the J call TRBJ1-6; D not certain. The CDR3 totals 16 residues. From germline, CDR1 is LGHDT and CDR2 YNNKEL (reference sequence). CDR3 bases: TGTGCCAGCAACCAAAGGAGCTATGGTGGTAATTCACCCCTCCACTTT. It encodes CASNQRSYGGNSPLHF.